The rows below give T cell receptor beta chains drawn from one sample of a study of shared clonotypes between healthy human individuals. Method: immunoSEQ multiplex PCR; TCRdb's copy keeps in-frame clones and lacks some. The table lists 1 million to 1.2 million clones, approximately 75% of them singletons. The sequenced sample was memory CD4+ T cells from PBMCs. The receptors shown here come from a man aged 18 to 29 in good health. Some clones in this sample may be carry-over from other donors' samples. The CDR3 runs from the conserved cysteine through the conserved F or W. A D gene is named only where the DNA matches it firmly. Expanded clones get a size class; other rows say once, few or many, or leave the size out.

v_gene	d_gene	j_gene	abundance	CDR3nt	CDR3aa
TRBV29-1	TRBD2	TRBJ2-1	-	TGCAGCGTTGAGGGGACTAGCGGGATGTGGGATGAGCAGTTCTTC	CSVEGTSGMWDEQFF
TRBV9	TRBD1	TRBJ2-1	-	TGTGCCAGCAGCGTAGTCGGGACAGTCAATGAGCAGTTCTTC	CASSVVGTVNEQFF
TRBV5-1	-	TRBJ1-1	-	TGCGCCAGCAGCACTGGGACCTCCAAGATGAACACTGAAGCTTTCTTT	CASSTGTSKMNTEAFF
TRBV7-2	-	TRBJ2-2	-	TGTGCCAGCAGCTCAACGGCCACGAACACCGGGGAGCTGTTTTTT	CASSSTATNTGELFF
TRBV2	-	TRBJ2-5	-	TGTGCCAGCACGGGGTCGGATCAAGAGACCCAGTACTTC	CASTGSDQETQYF
TRBV9	-	TRBJ1-2	once	TGTGCCAGCAGCTTGGAAGGGGGGAACCCCCCCTGGTGGCCGAAGACCTTC	CASSLEGGNPPWWPKTF
TRBV25-1	TRBD2	TRBJ2-7	-	TGTGCCAGCAGTAGTACTAGCGGGAGTTACGAGCAGTACTTC	CASSSTSGSYEQYF
TRBV6-5	-	TRBJ1-3	-	TGTGCCAGCAGTTACCAACGAGGAAACACCATATATTTT	CASSYQRGNTIYF
TRBV4-2	TRBD2	TRBJ2-3	-	TGTGCTAGCAGCCAAGCGACTAGCTCGGGAGTGGCAGATACGCAGTATTTT	CASSQATSSGVADTQYF
TRBV11-2	-	TRBJ2-1	once	TGTGCCAGCAGCCGCGCCGGGCTCGACAATGAGCAGTTCTTC	CASSRAGLDNEQFF
TRBV29-1	TRBD1	TRBJ1-5	few	TGCAGCGTGGCACAGGGGAACAATCAGCCCCAGCATTTT	CSVAQGNNQPQHF
TRBV5-5	-	TRBJ1-1	-	TGTGCCAGCAGCGGACTTGTGTTCGGGGGCACTGAAGCTTTCTTT	CASSGLVFGGTEAFF
TRBV2	TRBD1	TRBJ2-5	-	TGTGCCAGCAGTGAAGCGGAGACAGGGGCCCAAGAGACCCAGTACTTC	CASSEAETGAQETQYF
TRBV14	TRBD2	TRBJ2-7	few	TGTGCCAGCAGCCCTGGGACTAGCGCGCACTACGAGCAGTACTTC	CASSPGTSAHYEQYF
TRBV28	-	TRBJ1-2	-	TGTGCCAGCAGTTTAAGGGGAACTGGCTACACCTTC	CASSLRGTGYTF
TRBV5-4	TRBD1	TRBJ2-6	-	TGTGCCAGCAGCTCAGCCGGGACAGGGGGGAGCGTCCTGACTTTC	CASSSAGTGGSVLTF
TRBV28	-	TRBJ2-7	-	TGTGCCAGCAGTATCCCCAACAACGCTTACGAGCAGTACTTC	CASSIPNNAYEQYF
TRBV7-8	TRBD2	TRBJ2-2	-	TGTGCCAGCAGCCGCGCACTAGCGGGAGGATCGGAGCTGTTTTTT	CASSRALAGGSELFF
TRBV5-1	TRBD2	TRBJ2-1	-	TGCGCCAGCAGCTTGGTGGTAGCGGGAGGGCCTGGCAATGAGCAGTTCTTC	CASSLVVAGGPGNEQFF
TRBV2	-	TRBJ1-2	-	TGTGCCAGCAACAGGCGGCAGGACTATGGCTACACCTTC	CASNRRQDYGYTF
TRBV4-1	TRBD2	TRBJ2-3	-	TGCGCCAGCAGCGCGCCCCAGCGGGAGCTAGCAGATACGCAGTATTTT	CASSAPQRELADTQYF
TRBV27	TRBD1	TRBJ1-1	-	TGTGCCAGCAGTTCGGCCGGGACAGGGGGCAGGACTGAAGCTTTCTTT	CASSSAGTGGRTEAFF
TRBV28	TRBD2	TRBJ2-1	-	TGTGCCAGCAGTTCGGGCGGGAGTGGGGTCAATGAGCAGTTCTTC	CASSSGGSGVNEQFF
TRBV30	-	TRBJ2-7	-	TGTGCCTGGAGTGGAGGCCGCTACGAGCAGTACTTC	CAWSGGRYEQYF
TRBV7-2	TRBD1	TRBJ1-1	-	TGTGCCAGCAGCGCAGGGAGGGGCTGGACAGGGGAAGCTTTCTTT	CASSAGRGWTGEAFF
TRBV9	-	TRBJ2-1	few	TGTGCCAGCAGCGTAGAACTAGCTAGGGTTGAGCAGTTCTTC	CASSVELARVEQFF
TRBV7-6	-	TRBJ2-7	-	TGTGCCAGCAGTAACCCATACACTGGGCAGGGAGAGCAGTACTTC	CASSNPYTGQGEQYF
TRBV27	-	TRBJ1-5	many	TGTGCCAGCAGTTTTCGTCGGGGGGGGGATCAGCCCCAGCATTTT	CASSFRRGGDQPQHF
TRBV2	TRBD1	TRBJ2-7	once	TGTGCCAGCAGTCGGGGGACAGGGGGCTACGAGCAGTACTTC	CASSRGTGGYEQYF
TRBV5-4	-	TRBJ2-4	-	TGTGCCAGCAGCCAAGCGTATGGGCACATTCAGTACTTC	CASSQAYGHIQYF